These 25 T cell receptor beta chains originate from one sample sequenced in a study of T cell responses to AZD1222 COVID-19 vaccine. Assay used: immunoSEQ multiplex PCR; TCRdb lists only in-frame clones, some missing. Of approximately 140,000 clones listed, 92% are singletons. The sequencing here drew on peripheral blood, taken on day 0 of AZD1222 vaccination. All receptors derive from an adult in good health.

CDR3 loop: CASSFGGSTSDTQYF. In DNA, the CDR3 is TGCGCCAGCAGCTTTGGCGGGAGTACGTCAGATACGCAGTATTTT. J is TRBJ2-3 and V is TRBV5-1; TRBD2 matches 7 bases. CDR1 SGHRS and CDR2 YFSETQ come from the germline V gene. V shed 2 bases and J 4 bases; nucleotides not matched to a gene: 7. The CDR3 spans 15 residues.

The chain combines TRBV7-6 with TRBJ2-7; TRBD2 matches at 11 bases. V was clipped by 4 bases and J by 2 bases; unmatched bases: 7. Germline V gene data show CDR1 as SGHVS and CDR2 as FNYEAQ. The CDR3 contains 16 residues. The CDR3 reads CASSSLSGRGPYEQYF. The DNA of the CDR3 is TGTGCCAGCAGCTCTCTTAGCGGGAGGGGACCCTACGAGCAGTACTTC.

In DNA form, the CDR3 reads TGTGCCAGCAGTGAAGGTTTATTAGGGTTTATTGAGCAGTTCTTC. Its translation: CASSEGLLGFIEQFF. The chain links TRBV6-1 to TRBJ2-1; D remains ambiguous. This CDR3 spans 15 amino acids. Germline V lookup: CDR1 MNHNS, CDR2 SASEGT. Trimming pared 1 base from V and 9 bases from J, leaving 16 bases between.

This rearrangement joins TRBV5-4 to TRBJ2-2; 7 bases agree with TRBD2. The V gene's germline CDR1 is SGHNT and CDR2 YYREEE (reference sequence). The CDR3 has 16 residues. The trim removed 3 bases at V and 6 bases at J, leaving 11 bases unmatched. The CDR3 reads CASSSWTSVVPGELFF. DNA of the CDR3: TGTGCCAGCAGCTCTTGGACTAGTGTTGTCCCCGGGGAGCTGTTTTTT. The full variable domain, completed using reference TRBV5-4 and TRBJ2-2, is ETGVTQSPTHLIKTRGQQVTLRCSSQSGHNTVSWYQQALGQGPQFIFQYYREEENGRGNFPPRFSGLQFPNYSSELNVNALELDDSALYLCASSSWTSVVPGELFFGEGSRLTVL.

The DNA for the CDR3 is TGCGCCAGCAGCCAAGAACTAGCGGGAGGGCCGGGCAAGAAGACCCAGTACTTC. It is translated as CASSQELAGGPGKKTQYF. The chain uses TRBV4-1 and TRBJ2-5; 13 nucleotides line up with TRBD2. The CDR3 sequence is 18 residues long. Per germline, CDR1 MGHRA and CDR2 YSYEKL. Germline trimming cut 0 bases from V and 6 bases from J; bases unmatched to any gene: 10.

This clone was picked up one time. The CDR3 DNA reads TGTGCCAGCAGTTTAGGGGCTAGCGGGAGATTTAGCACAGATACGCAGTATTTT. This gives the protein CASSLGASGRFSTDTQYF. The chain carries TRBV27 and TRBJ2-3; 10 bases are a match to TRBD2. Germline CDR1 is MNHEY and CDR2 is SMNVEV (reference sequence). V lost 2 bases to trimming and J lost 0 bases; unmatched junction nucleotides: 8. The CDR3 totals 18 residues.

The rearrangement joins TRBV11-2 to TRBJ2-3, with 8 bases fitting TRBD1. Germline trimming cut 1 base from V and 4 bases from J; bases unmatched to any gene: 7. This CDR3 is built from 16 residues. CDR1 is SGHAT, CDR2 FQNNGV, per germline. CDR3 loop: CASSLGTGRGSDTQYF. The CDR3 DNA reads as TGTGCCAGCAGCTTAGGGACAGGGAGAGGCTCAGATACGCAGTATTTT. Full variable domain (outside the CDR3, taken from reference TRBV11-2 and TRBJ2-3): EAGVAQSPRYKIIEKRQSVAFWCNPISGHATLYWYQQILGQGPKLLIQFQNNGVVDDSQLPKDRFSAERLKGVDSTLKIQPAKLEDSAVYLCASSLGTGRGSDTQYFGPGTRLTVL.

The chain couples TRBV11-3 to TRBJ1-2; no clear D. The V end was cut by 3 bases, the J end by 4 bases, with 12 bases between. The CDR3 sequence is 14 residues long. Germline V lookup: CDR1 SGHNT, CDR2 YENEEA. CDR3 nucleotide sequence: TGTGCCAGCAGCTTGACCGGAGGCGTCTATGGCTACACCTTC. This encodes CASSLTGGVYGYTF.

The CDR3 bases are TGTGCCACCAGTGATTATCAATACGAGGGGGCTGAAGCTTTCTTT. Amino acids: CATSDYQYEGAEAFF. The genes are TRBV24-1 and TRBJ1-1; D perhaps matches TRBD1 (6 bases). Germline V gives CDR1 KGHDR, CDR2 SFDVKD. The CDR3 has 15 amino acids. Trimming removed 2 bases at V and 6 bases at J, with 15 bases between.

The chain has TRBV5-1 and TRBJ2-1; 7 positions agree with TRBD1. Trimming cost V 0 bases and J 10 bases; bases outside gene matches: 13. There are 16 residues in the CDR3. Germline CDR1 is SGHRS and CDR2 is YFSETQ. The CDR3: CASSLAVGVGGDEQFF. In DNA form, the CDR3 reads TGCGCCAGCAGCTTGGCTGTAGGGGTAGGGGGCGACGAGCAGTTCTTC.

This chain links TRBV5-6 with TRBJ1-1, with 10 bases fitting TRBD1. V dropped 4 bases and J dropped 8; count of bases not matched to a gene: 8. This CDR3 comprises 14 residues. The V gene's germline CDR1 is SGHDT and CDR2 YYEEEE. CDR3 in DNA: TGTGCCAGCAGCCCAGACAGGGGGCTGGTAGAAGCTTTCTTT. Protein sequence: CASSPDRGLVEAFF.

The rearrangement links TRBV11-1 to TRBJ2-2; D call uncertain. V lost 5 bases to trimming and J lost 3 bases, with 7 bases between them. The CDR3 extends over 13 amino acids. From germline, CDR1 is SGHAT and CDR2 FQDESV (reference sequence). The CDR3 reads CASSPDHTGELFF. The CDR3 DNA is TGTGCCAGCAGCCCCGATCACACCGGGGAGCTGTTTTTT.

This clone was counted once. The rearrangement links TRBV27 to TRBJ1-2; D is ambiguous. The V end lost 0 bases, the J end lost 0 bases, and 11 bases lay between the germline ends. In germline, CDR1 is MNHEY, CDR2 SMNVEV (reference sequence). The CDR3 consists of 16 residues. CDR3 in amino acids: CASSLSPGGPNYGYTF. The CDR3 DNA follows: TGTGCCAGCAGTTTATCCCCGGGAGGTCCTAACTATGGCTACACCTTC.

The rearrangement joins TRBV9 to TRBJ2-1; 9 nucleotides match TRBD2. The CDR3 covers 18 residues. V shed 6 bases and J 4 bases; nucleotides not matched to a gene: 17. Germline values: CDR1 SGDLS, CDR2 YYNGEE. The DNA of the CDR3 is TGTGCCAGCAACCCAGATGGTAGCGGGAGTGGGTTTTACAATGAGCAGTTCTTC. It is translated as CASNPDGSGSGFYNEQFF. The full variable domain, rest sourced from reference TRBV9 and TRBJ2-1, is DSGVTQTPKHLITATGQRVTLRCSPRSGDLSVYWYQQSLDQGLQFLIQYYNGEERAKGNILERFSAQQFPDLHSELNLSSLELGDSALYFCASNPDGSGSGFYNEQFFGPGTRLTVL.

The chain carries TRBV3-1 (or the pseudogene TRBV3-2) and TRBJ2-1, with 12 bases that match TRBD2. The CDR3 is 16 amino acids. Trimming took 3 bases from V and 3 from J; bases not matched to a gene: 3. CDR1 and CDR2 (germline): LGHDT, YNNKEL (reference sequence). As DNA, the CDR3 is TGTGCCAGCAGCCATACACTAGCGGGGGGCTACAATGAGCAGTTCTTC. Residues: CASSHTLAGGYNEQFF.

This clone was detected only a few times. The rearrangement uses TRBV7-6 and TRBJ2-3, with 9 bases matching TRBD2. Germline values: CDR1 SGHVS, CDR2 FNYEAQ. The trim removed 1 base at V and 2 bases at J, leaving 4 bases unmatched. This CDR3 has 16 residues. CDR3 coding DNA: TGTGCCAGCAGCTTAGAGCCTAGCGGGACCACAGATACGCAGTATTTT. It codes for CASSLEPSGTTDTQYF.

V gene TRBV6-5 combines with J gene TRBJ2-7; D perhaps matches TRBD2 (7 bases). Trimming took 8 bases from V and 0 from J, leaving 14 bases between them. The CDR3 consists of 14 residues. CDR1 and CDR2 from the germline V gene are MNHEY and SVGAGI. CDR3 in amino acids: CASERGGSSYEQYF. CDR3 DNA: TGTGCCAGCGAGAGGGGGGGCTCCTCCTACGAGCAGTACTTC.

The chain has TRBV3-1 (or the pseudogene TRBV3-2) and TRBJ2-1; 7 bases line up with TRBD2. Germline CDR1 LGHDT, CDR2 YNNKEL (reference sequence). This CDR3 is 16 amino acids long. Trimming cost V 4 bases and J 4 bases; bases outside gene matches: 10. The CDR3 region has the DNA TGTGCCAGCAGCCCATCTGGGCGGGAGTTGTACAATGAGCAGTTCTTC. It codes for CASSPSGRELYNEQFF.

This rearrangement joins TRBV3-1 (or the pseudogene TRBV3-2) to TRBJ2-1; D not certain. Per the germline V gene, CDR1 is LGHDT and CDR2 is YNNKEL (reference sequence). CDR3 length: 13 residues. The ends were cut back, 0 bases at V and 15 bases at J, with 15 bases in the middle. In DNA form, the CDR3 reads TGTGCCAGCAGCCAAGATCAACTGGGGTCGGCGTTCTTC. Protein product: CASSQDQLGSAFF.

The rearrangement joins TRBV12-3 or TRBV12-4 to TRBJ1-2, with D tentatively TRBD1 (5 bases). The CDR3 is made up of 11 amino acids. The V end was cut by 5 bases, the J end by 8 bases, with 9 bases between. The CDR3 coding sequence is TGTGCCAGCAGTCAGGGCCAGGGCTACACCTTC. Translated, it gives CASSQGQGYTF.

The chain has TRBV7-3 and TRBJ2-7, with 8 positions matching TRBD1. The germline V gene encodes CDR1 SGHTA and CDR2 FQGTGA. J lost 4 bases, V lost 6 bases, and 5 bases had no gene match. The CDR3 runs 13 residues. The CDR3 here is CASRPTGGYEQYF. CDR3 coding DNA: TGTGCCAGCAGACCAACAGGGGGGTACGAGCAGTACTTC.

The chain has TRBV27 and TRBJ1-2, with a possible D match to TRBD1 (5 bases). CDR3 length: 14 amino acids. V was trimmed by 2 bases and J by 2 bases, leaving 9 bases between them. Germline V gene data show CDR1 as MNHEY and CDR2 as SMNVEV (reference sequence). CDR3 sequence (DNA): TGTGCCAGCAGTTTAAGAGGGGCCAACTATGGCTACACCTTC. This codes for CASSLRGANYGYTF.

The chain links TRBV15 to TRBJ1-2; D unclear. This CDR3 is 12 amino acids long. Germline CDR1 and CDR2: LNHNV and YYDKDF (reference sequence). Between the trimmed V and J ends, which lost 0 bases and 7 bases, there was a span of 6 bases. CDR3 sequence (DNA): TGTGCCACCAGCAGAGAATTTAGTGGCTACACCTTC. It yields the protein CATSREFSGYTF. The complete variable domain, with remaining parts taken from reference TRBV15 and TRBJ1-2, reads DAMVIQNPRYQVTQFGKPVTLSCSQTLNHNVMYWYQQKSSQAPKLLFHYYDKDFNNEADTPDNFQSRRPNTSFCFLDIRSPGLGDTAMYLCATSREFSGYTFGSGTRLTVV.

The rearrangement links TRBV5-8 to TRBJ1-1; D not certain. The germline V gene has CDR1 SGHTS and CDR2 YDEGEE. This CDR3 comprises 13 residues. V was shortened by 1 base and J by 1 base, with 5 bases between the two germline ends. CDR3 sequence reads: CASSLSKNTEAFF. The DNA for the CDR3 is TGTGCCAGCAGCTTGAGCAAGAACACTGAAGCTTTCTTT.

This clone was seen just once. The V gene is TRBV11-2, the J gene TRBJ2-1, with 7 bases that match TRBD2. CDR1 is SGHAT, CDR2 FQNNGV, per germline. V lost 5 bases, J lost 7 bases, and 14 bases stayed unmatched. The CDR3 is 16 amino acids. The DNA for the CDR3 is TGTGCCAGCAGCAGTGGAGCGGGCGGGAGTTTTAATGAGCAGTTCTTC. Translated: CASSSGAGGSFNEQFF.